The 20 T cell receptor beta chains in this list originate from one sample, sequenced in a study of glioma-infiltrating T cells. Using RNA template, CDR3s of TCR alpha and beta were amplified with iRepertoire arm-PCR. TCRdb ran MiXCR on the multiplex PCR reads and lists one entry per CDR3 protein. The sample records about 89,000 distinct CDR3 sequences, about a quarter being singletons. The sample taken for sequencing was glioma tissue, nonneoplastic brain tissue, or PBMCs (not recorded which). Source of these receptors: a human donor with low-grade glioma or glioblastoma, undergoing nonglioma brain surgery, or in good health (not recorded which).

The chain uses TRBV5-1 and TRBJ2-7; D is perhaps TRBD1 (6 bases). V shed 1 base and J shed 0 bases, with 8 bases lying between them. CDR3 length: 14 residues. The germline CDR1 and CDR2 sequences are SGHRS and YFSETQ. The DNA of the CDR3 is TGCGCCAGCAGCTTGCGGACAGACTCCTACGAGCAGTACTTC. Its protein is CASSLRTDSYEQYF.

This clonotype has ten or more counts. The V gene is TRBV18, the J gene TRBJ2-7; D unclear. Germline V gives CDR1 KGHSH, CDR2 LQKENI. The V end was cut by 3 bases, the J end by 0 bases, with 12 bases between. The CDR3 spans 15 residues. In DNA, the CDR3 is TGTGCCAGCTCACCTACGAGGCACGGCTCCTACGAGCAGTACTTC. Its protein is CASSPTRHGSYEQYF.

This clonotype was detected only once. This clone may be a read error of a much larger clone one base away. This chain links TRBV19 with TRBJ1-5, with a tentative D call TRBD1 (6 bases). Trimming removed 4 bases from V and 5 bases from J, with 15 bases in between. Per germline, CDR1 LNHDA and CDR2 SQIVND (reference sequence). The CDR3 extends over 15 amino acids. DNA of the CDR3: TGTGCCAGTAGTACGGGGGCGCGAAGCGATCAGCCCCAGCATTTT. Its translation: CASSTGARSDQPQHF.

A single count supports this clonotype. The CDR3 region is CASSQGILRAVANTGELFF. DNA for the CDR3: TGCGCCAGCAGCCAAGGAATCCTTAGGGCTGTAGCGAACACCGGGGAGCTGTTTTTT. The rearrangement uses TRBV4-1 and TRBJ2-2; D unresolved. Germline loops: CDR1 MGHRA, CDR2 YSYEKL. The CDR3 loop spans 19 amino acids. V was pared by 1 base and J by 0 bases, with 18 bases between.

This clonotype was counted many times. This rearrangement joins TRBV5-1 to TRBJ2-1; TRBD1 is a possible D gene (5 bases). The germline CDR1 and CDR2 sequences are SGHRS and YFSETQ. The length of the CDR3 is 15 residues. V was clipped by 1 base and J by 2 bases, with 10 bases between them. CDR3 sequence reads: CASSLYQGPYNEQFF. As DNA, the CDR3 is TGCGCCAGCAGCTTGTACCAGGGCCCCTACAATGAGCAGTTCTTC.

This clonotype has just a few counts. The chain combines TRBV19 with TRBJ2-7; the match to TRBD1 covers 9 bases. After removal of 6 bases from V and 1 base from J, the junction contained 7 bases not matched to a gene. The CDR3 spans 15 residues. Germline V gene sequence: CDR1 LNHDA, CDR2 SQIVND (reference sequence). This CDR3 is CASRPQDRGSYEQYF. In nucleotides, the CDR3 is TGTGCCAGTAGGCCCCAGGACAGGGGATCCTACGAGCAGTACTTC.

This clonotype came up many times. The chain has TRBV20-1 and TRBJ2-5; D uncertain. V was shortened by 1 base and J by 5 bases, with 8 bases between the two germline ends. The CDR3 has 12 amino acids. The germline V gene has CDR1 DFQATT and CDR2 SNEGSKA (reference sequence). This chain's CDR3 is CSARVSWETQYF. In DNA form, the CDR3 reads TGCAGTGCTAGAGTCTCGTGGGAGACCCAGTACTTC.

This clonotype was seen many times. The chain has TRBV12-3 or TRBV12-4 and TRBJ2-3, with D maybe TRBD1 (5 bases). The CDR3 is 14 amino acids. Trimming left V 3 bases short and J 0 bases short, with 7 bases between. The CDR3, as DNA: TGTGCCAGCAGTTTTCGACAGAGCACAGATACGCAGTATTTT. It translates to CASSFRQSTDTQYF.

This clonotype has a count of ten or more. The chain employs TRBV6-1 and TRBJ1-2; D may be TRBD1 (5 bases). Germline CDR1 and CDR2: MNHNS and SASEGT. The V and J ends lost 5 bases and 4 bases respectively, with 14 bases between them. The CDR3 totals 14 residues. For the CDR3, the DNA is TGTGCCAGCAGTTTCCTTGGGGGAGCCTATGGCTACACCTTC. Its translation: CASSFLGGAYGYTF.

This clonotype turned up a few times. The rearrangement links TRBV5-1 to TRBJ2-5; 9 positions match TRBD2. The germline CDR1 and CDR2 sequences are SGHRS and YFSETQ. This CDR3 has 15 residues. Germline trimming cut 0 bases from V and 3 bases from J; bases unmatched to any gene: 3. Here the CDR3 DNA reads TGCGCCAGCAGCTTGGTAGCGGGAGCAGAAGAGACCCAGTACTTC. Translating it yields CASSLVAGAEETQYF.

This clonotype appeared many times. This chain uses TRBV27 with TRBJ2-7, with D maybe TRBD1 (6 bases). The V end was cut by 6 bases, the J end by 3 bases, with 18 bases between. The CDR3 is 15 amino acids. The germline CDR1 and CDR2 sequences are MNHEY and SMNVEV (reference sequence). The CDR3 nucleotides read TGTGCCAGCAGACCTCGCGACAGGACCCTCTACGAGCAGTACTTC. It is translated as CASRPRDRTLYEQYF.

A word on this clonotype: A read error may explain this, as a much larger clone is one base away. V and J are TRBV4-1 and TRBJ2-1; no definite D call. This CDR3 is 15 amino acids long. Germline-derived CDR1 and CDR2 are MGHRA and YSYEKL. V shed 6 bases and J shed 7 bases, with 19 bases lying between them. The CDR3 spells CASRQTGTPRNEQFF. The DNA for the CDR3 is TGCGCCAGCAGACAAACTGGAACTCCCAGGAATGAGCAGTTCTTC.

This clonotype was picked up many times. The chain recombines TRBV6-2 or TRBV6-3 with TRBJ2-1; 8 bases match TRBD1. This CDR3 is 15 amino acids long. CDR1 is MNHEY, CDR2 SVGEGT, per germline. Losses at the gene ends were 5 bases for V and 4 bases for J; bases not matched to a gene: 7. CDR3 loop: CASSPGGFGYNEQFF. CDR3 sequence (DNA): TGTGCCAGCAGTCCAGGGGGCTTTGGGTACAATGAGCAGTTCTTC.

The rearrangement links TRBV12-5 to TRBJ1-2, with D unresolved. The CDR3 loop spans 13 amino acids. Looked up from germline, CDR1 is LGHNT and CDR2 is FRNRAP. V gave up 0 bases and J gave up 8 bases, with 10 bases separating them. CDR3 protein: CASGLVRNGGYTF. CDR3 coding DNA: TGTGCTAGTGGTTTGGTACGGAATGGCGGCTACACCTTC.

Comments on this clonotype: At one end, the junction sequence differs from germline, possibly due to a read error. The chain carries TRBV10-2 and TRBJ2-7; D perhaps matches TRBD2 (6 bases). The V gene's germline CDR1 is WSHSY and CDR2 SAAADI. CDR3 size: 14 residues. CDR3 bases: TGCGCCAGCAGTGAACCGGGACTTCCCCCCCTAGGGGAATTC. Translation gives CASSEPGLPPLGEF.

This clonotype has ten or more counts. The chain combines TRBV2 with TRBJ2-7, with a weak D call TRBD1 (6 bases). The length of the CDR3 is 13 residues. V was pared by 6 bases and J by 5 bases, with 14 bases between. Germline-derived CDR1 and CDR2 are SNHLY and FYNNEI. This chain's CDR3 is CASRGQRPHEQYF. The CDR3 DNA reads TGTGCCAGCAGGGGACAAAGGCCCCACGAGCAGTACTTC.

This clonotype was observed many times. CDR3 in amino acids: CASSYSRGADQPQHF. CDR3 coding DNA: TGTGCCAGCAGTTACTCGAGAGGGGCAGATCAGCCCCAGCATTTT. The V call is TRBV6-6, the J call TRBJ1-5; tentatively, D is TRBD1 (5 bases). Per the germline V gene, CDR1 is MNHNY and CDR2 is SVGAGI (reference sequence). The V and J ends lost 0 bases and 5 bases respectively, with 11 bases between them. This CDR3 contains 15 residues.

This clonotype was found many times. This chain uses TRBV20-1 with TRBJ1-2, with TRBD1 matching over 8 bases. J lost 1 base, V lost 3 bases, and 4 bases had no gene match. The CDR3 is 14 amino acids. Germline V CDR1 and CDR2: DFQATT, SNEGSKA (reference sequence). The DNA of the CDR3 is TGCAGTGCTAGCCGACAGGGGAGTAACTATGGCTACACCTTC. It is translated as CSASRQGSNYGYTF.

This clonotype was detected ten times or more. The rearrangement uses TRBV20-1 and TRBJ1-2; D might be TRBD1 (6 bases). V dropped 3 bases and J dropped 4 bases, with 12 bases sitting between them. This CDR3 region has 13 residues. Germline lookup yields CDR1 DFQATT and CDR2 SNEGSKA (reference sequence). This chain's CDR3 is CSASNGQSYGYTF. CDR3 nucleotide sequence: TGCAGTGCTAGTAACGGACAGTCCTATGGCTACACCTTC.

The chain carries TRBV29-1 and TRBJ1-4; D is undetermined. The CDR3 runs 10 residues. CDR1 and CDR2 from the germline V gene are SQVTM and ANQGSEA. Trimming left V 6 bases short and J 8 bases short, with 7 bases between. The CDR3 region is CSVQNEKLFF. As DNA, the CDR3 is TGCAGCGTCCAAAACGAAAAACTGTTTTTT.